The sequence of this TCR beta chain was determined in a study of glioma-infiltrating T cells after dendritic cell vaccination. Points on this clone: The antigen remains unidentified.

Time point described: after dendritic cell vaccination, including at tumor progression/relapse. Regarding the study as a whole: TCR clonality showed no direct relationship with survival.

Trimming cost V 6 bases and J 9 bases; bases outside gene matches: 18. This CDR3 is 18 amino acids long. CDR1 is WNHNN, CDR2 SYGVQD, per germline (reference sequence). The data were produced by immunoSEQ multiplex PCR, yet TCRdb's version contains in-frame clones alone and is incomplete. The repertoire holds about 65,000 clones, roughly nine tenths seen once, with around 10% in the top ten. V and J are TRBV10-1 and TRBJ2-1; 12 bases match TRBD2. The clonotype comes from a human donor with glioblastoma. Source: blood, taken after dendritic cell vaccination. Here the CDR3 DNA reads TGCGCCAGCAGCCCCCTAGGAAACCCCCTAGCGGGGGGGTCTGAGCAGTTCTTC. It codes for CASSPLGNPLAGGSEQFF.